These T cell receptor beta chains were read from a single sample in a study of CD8 T cells in Susac syndrome. TCRdb redid the calling of the immunoSEQ multiplex PCR reads with MiXCR, one entry per CDR3 protein. The sample contains a few hundred thousand distinct CDR3 sequences, roughly 96% of which appear only once. Sequenced material: CD4+ T cells from PBMCs. All receptors derive from a human donor with multiple sclerosis. Each CDR3 is given with its conserved first and last residue. Fields, in order: J gene, D gene, V gene, clone size, CDR3 DNA, CDR3 protein. The D gene is left open where the match is weak. The size entry is marked missing in some rows and otherwise reads once, few, many or a size class.

TRBJ2-7,TRBD2,TRBV4-1,-,TGCGCCAGCAGCCAGTTCCCCGCTTCTAGCGGGAGCTACGAGCAGTACTTC,CASSQFPASSGSYEQYF
TRBJ2-7,-,TRBV3-1,few,TGTGCCAGCAGCCAGGCTGCCTCCTACGAGCAGTACTTC,CASSQAASYEQYF
TRBJ2-5,-,TRBV5-1,-,TGCGCCAGCAGCTTGAACAGCGGAGGGGGTAGAGAGACCCAGTACTTC,CASSLNSGGGRETQYF
TRBJ2-5,-,TRBV7-9,-,TGTGCCAGCAGCTTAGGGGCGGGGTACCAAGAGACCCAGTACTTC,CASSLGAGYQETQYF
TRBJ2-6,-,TRBV27,-,TGTGCCAGCAGACTAGACATCTCTGGGGCCAACGTCCTGACTTTC,CASRLDISGANVLTF
TRBJ2-5,TRBD1,TRBV20-1,-,TGCAGTGCCCTCGGGACAGCCCAAGAGACCCAGTACTTC,CSALGTAQETQYF
TRBJ2-1,-,TRBV30,-,TGTGCCTGGAGTGCTCTCCACAATGAGCAGTTCTTC,CAWSALHNEQFF
TRBJ2-1,-,TRBV6-6,-,TGTGCCAGCAGTTACTCCTATGAGCAGTTCTTC,CASSYSYEQFF
TRBJ2-5,-,TRBV20-1,-,TGCAGTGCTAGCGGAGCCCCGGAGACCCAGTACTTC,CSASGAPETQYF
TRBJ2-7,-,TRBV3-1,few,TGTGCCAGCAGCCAAGCCTCCTACGAGCAGTACTTC,CASSQASYEQYF
TRBJ2-7,-,TRBV11-2,-,TGTGCCAGCAGCACAGGGTTAGCCGAGCAGTACTTC,CASSTGLAEQYF
TRBJ2-6,-,TRBV2,-,TGTGCGGGGGATTCTGGGGCCAACGTCCTGACTTTC,CAGDSGANVLTF
TRBJ2-7,-,TRBV5-1,-,TGCGCCAGCAGCTTGGGCGGGGGACAACCTTCCTACGAGCAGTACTTC,CASSLGGGQPSYEQYF
TRBJ2-1,TRBD2,TRBV29-1,-,TGCAGCGTCGGTTCGGGACTAGCGGGAGGTGAGCAGTTCTTC,CSVGSGLAGGEQFF
TRBJ2-1,-,TRBV7-9,few,TGTGCCAGCAGCTTAGGACTCCCCGGGAATGAGCAGTTCTTC,CASSLGLPGNEQFF
TRBJ1-1,-,TRBV3-1,-,TGTGCCAGCAGCCAAGACAGGGCCCCGAACACTGAAGCTTTCTTT,CASSQDRAPNTEAFF
TRBJ2-1,TRBD2,TRBV6-5,-,TGTGCCAGCAGTTACTCGATTCCCGGGACTAGCGGACGAAATGAGCAGTTCTTC,CASSYSIPGTSGRNEQFF
TRBJ2-4,-,TRBV12-3/TRBV12-4,once,TGTGCCAGCAGCGGGGGACGGTGGAAAAACATTCAGTACTTC,CASSGGRWKNIQYF
TRBJ2-1,TRBD2,TRBV7-2,-,TGTGCCAGCAGCTTAGCCCTACGCGGATTAGCGGGAGCCTATGAGCAGTTCTTC,CASSLALRGLAGAYEQFF
TRBJ1-1,-,TRBV20-1,-,TGCAGTGCGGAGGGGGGTAGTAAGATCACTGAAGCTTTCTTT,CSAEGGSKITEAFF
TRBJ2-3,-,TRBV29-1,-,TGCAGCGTTGGGGAGCTCCCAGATACGCAGTATTTT,CSVGELPDTQYF
TRBJ1-6,-,TRBV3-1,-,TGTGCCAGCAGCCTATGGGGAGGGACGGATTCACCCCTCCACTTT,CASSLWGGTDSPLHF
TRBJ2-7,-,TRBV7-3,-,TGTGCCAGCAGCCTTGACAGGTTAGCCTACGAGCAGTACTTC,CASSLDRLAYEQYF
TRBJ1-5,-,TRBV27,-,TGTGCCAGCAGTCCCACCCGCAATCAGCCCCAGCATTTT,CASSPTRNQPQHF
TRBJ2-7,TRBD1,TRBV3-1,-,TGTGCCAGCAGCGGCTGGGACAGAACCTACGAGCAGTACTTC,CASSGWDRTYEQYF
TRBJ2-3,-,TRBV7-3,-,TGTGCCAGCAGCTTATGGCAGGGCACAGATACGCAGTATTTT,CASSLWQGTDTQYF
TRBJ2-7,TRBD1,TRBV15,-,TGTGCCACCAGCAGAAATCAGGGGGCCACCTACGAGCAGTACTTC,CATSRNQGATYEQYF
TRBJ1-2,TRBD1,TRBV29-1,-,TGCAGCGGATCCATGGGACAGGGCGGCGGCTACACCTTC,CSGSMGQGGGYTF
TRBJ2-3,-,TRBV20-1,-,TGCAGTGCTAGACCCCCCGGTCCTAGCACAGATACGCAGTATTTT,CSARPPGPSTDTQYF
TRBJ1-5,-,TRBV7-9,-,TGTGCCAGCAGCCTCGACAGTAGCAATCAGCCCCAGCATTTT,CASSLDSSNQPQHF
TRBJ2-1,-,TRBV7-2,-,TGTGCCAGCAGCTTCTCCAGAAACAATGAGCAGTTCTTC,CASSFSRNNEQFF
TRBJ2-7,TRBD2,TRBV15,-,TGTGCCACCAGCAGAGTGGGGACTAAGGACGAGCAGTACTTC,CATSRVGTKDEQYF
TRBJ2-3,-,TRBV7-9,-,TGTGCCAGCAGCTTGTCTGTAGATACGCAGTATTTT,CASSLSVDTQYF
TRBJ1-1,-,TRBV2,-,TGTGCCAGCAGTGTAACAGCTCGTCCTTTCTTT,CASSVTARPFF
TRBJ2-1,TRBD1,TRBV7-9,-,TGTGCCAGCAGCACAGACCCCGGGACAGCTAACAATGAGCAGTTCTTC,CASSTDPGTANNEQFF
TRBJ2-3,TRBD2,TRBV20-1,once,TGCAGTGCAACCTCTAGTCTAGCGGGGGGGTGGAACACAGATACGCAGTATTTT,CSATSSLAGGWNTDTQYF
TRBJ1-1,-,TRBV29-1,-,TGCAGCGTCCCAATAAAAATGACGGGGGGGACTGAAGCTTTCTTT,CSVPIKMTGGTEAFF
TRBJ2-7,-,TRBV29-1,-,TGCAGCGCTTCCCAATTACAGGGCTACGAGCAGTACTTC,CSASQLQGYEQYF
TRBJ1-2,-,TRBV3-1,-,TGTGCCAGGAGCCTTCGGGACCTTAACTATGGCTACACCTTC,CARSLRDLNYGYTF
TRBJ1-2,-,TRBV5-1,once,TGCGCCAGCGCGGACAGCCGCTATGGCTACACCTTC,CASADSRYGYTF
TRBJ2-7,-,TRBV20-1,-,TGCAGTGCTAGAGTCGCCGAGGCGGGCCGGTGGGACGAGCAGTACTTC,CSARVAEAGRWDEQYF
TRBJ1-1,-,TRBV11-1,-,TGTGCCAGCAGCCACTCGGAGAGCACTGAAGCTTTCTTT,CASSHSESTEAFF
TRBJ2-1,-,TRBV20-1,once,TGCAGTGCTCGCCGGGACATCTCCTACAATGAGCAGTTCTTC,CSARRDISYNEQFF
TRBJ1-2,-,TRBV12-3/TRBV12-4,-,TGTGCCAGCAGCCTGAGCGGGTTGGATGGCTACACCTTC,CASSLSGLDGYTF
TRBJ2-3,-,TRBV24-1,-,TGTGCCACCAGTGATAAATATACGCAGTATTTT,CATSDKYTQYF
TRBJ1-2,TRBD1,TRBV27,-,TGTGCCAGCAGTTTAAGCCGGGACAGCTATGGCTACACCTTC,CASSLSRDSYGYTF
TRBJ2-7,-,TRBV25-1,-,TGTGCCAGCGCCCAAACCTACGAGCAGTACTTC,CASAQTYEQYF
TRBJ2-7,-,TRBV29-1,-,TGCAGCGTTAGACAGACTAGCTACGAGCAGTACTTC,CSVRQTSYEQYF
TRBJ1-2,TRBD1,TRBV14,-,TGTGCCAGCAGCCGAACGACAGGGGGATGGGGCTACACCTTC,CASSRTTGGWGYTF
TRBJ2-2,-,TRBV15,-,TGTGCCACCAGCAGAGGAAGGGCAGCGAACACCGGGGAGCTGTTTTTT,CATSRGRAANTGELFF
TRBJ2-1,-,TRBV6-1,-,TGTGCCAGCAGCCGAAGGGGGGGACAGGCCAACAATGAGCAGTTCTTC,CASSRRGGQANNEQFF
TRBJ2-5,-,TRBV10-2,-,TGCGCCAGCGGCGGCACAGCTCAAGAGACCCAGTACTTC,CASGGTAQETQYF
TRBJ2-7,-,TRBV3-1,-,TGTGCCAGCAGCCAAGATACCCGGTCCGAGCAGTACTTC,CASSQDTRSEQYF
TRBJ1-5,-,TRBV15,-,TGTGCCACCAGCAGATTGAATCAGCCCCAGCATTTT,CATSRLNQPQHF
TRBJ2-5,TRBD2,TRBV27,-,TGTGCCAGCAGTCCCCTACTAGCGGGGAAAGAGACCCAGTACTTC,CASSPLLAGKETQYF
TRBJ1-1,-,TRBV20-1,-,TGCAGTGCTAGAGTCCCAGGCGGGTGGGGCACTGAAGCTTTCTTT,CSARVPGGWGTEAFF
TRBJ1-4,-,TRBV25-1,-,TGTGCCAGCAGTGAATTTACTACAACTAATGAAAAACTGTTTTTT,CASSEFTTTNEKLFF
TRBJ1-2,TRBD1,TRBV20-1,-,TGCAGTGCTAGAGGGGTGGGACAGGGGCTCCCGAGCTATGGCTACACCTTC,CSARGVGQGLPSYGYTF
TRBJ1-1,-,TRBV30,-,TGTGCCTGGAGTCTTTATGAGTACACTGAAGCTTTCTTT,CAWSLYEYTEAFF
TRBJ2-4,TRBD1,TRBV5-4,-,TGTGCCAGCAGCTCCGGGACAGCTAAAAACATTCAGTACTTC,CASSSGTAKNIQYF